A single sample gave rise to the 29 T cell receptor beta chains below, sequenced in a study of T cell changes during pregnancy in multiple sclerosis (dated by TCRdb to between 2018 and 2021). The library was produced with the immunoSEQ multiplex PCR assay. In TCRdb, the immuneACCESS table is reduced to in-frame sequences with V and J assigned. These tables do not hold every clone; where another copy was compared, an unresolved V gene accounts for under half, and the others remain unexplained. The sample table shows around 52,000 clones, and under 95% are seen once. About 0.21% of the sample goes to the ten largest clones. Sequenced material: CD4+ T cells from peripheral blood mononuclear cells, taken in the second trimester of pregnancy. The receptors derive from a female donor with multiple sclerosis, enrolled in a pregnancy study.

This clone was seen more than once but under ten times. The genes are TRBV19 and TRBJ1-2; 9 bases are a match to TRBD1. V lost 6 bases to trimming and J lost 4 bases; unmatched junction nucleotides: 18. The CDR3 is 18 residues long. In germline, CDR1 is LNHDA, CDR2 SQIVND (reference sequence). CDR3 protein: CASSPLPGTGSFGYGYTF. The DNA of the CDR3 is TGTGCCAGTAGCCCACTCCCCGGGACAGGGAGTTTCGGCTATGGCTACACCTTC. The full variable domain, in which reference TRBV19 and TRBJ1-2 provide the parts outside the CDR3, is DGGITQSPKYLFRKEGQNVTLSCEQNLNHDAMYWYRQDPGQGLRLIYYSQIVNDFQKGDIAEGYSVSREKKESFPLTVTSAQKNPTAFYLCASSPLPGTGSFGYGYTFGSGTRLTVV.

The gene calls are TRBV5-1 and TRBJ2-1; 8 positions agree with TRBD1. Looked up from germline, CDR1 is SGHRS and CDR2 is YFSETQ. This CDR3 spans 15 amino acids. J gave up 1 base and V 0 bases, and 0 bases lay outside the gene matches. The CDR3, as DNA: TGCGCCAGCAGCTTGGGGACAGGGTCCTACAATGAGCAGTTCTTC. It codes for CASSLGTGSYNEQFF. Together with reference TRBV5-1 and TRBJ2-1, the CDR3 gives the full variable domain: KAGVTQTPRYLIKTRGQQVTLSCSPISGHRSVSWYQQTPGQGLQFLFEYFSETQRNKGNFPGRFSGRQFSNSRSEMNVSTLELGDSALYLCASSLGTGSYNEQFFGPGTRLTVL.

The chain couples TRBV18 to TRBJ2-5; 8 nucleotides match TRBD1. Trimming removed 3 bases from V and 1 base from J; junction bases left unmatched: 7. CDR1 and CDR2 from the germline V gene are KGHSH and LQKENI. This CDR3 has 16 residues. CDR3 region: CASSPRTGTGQETQYF. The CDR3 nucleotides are TGTGCCAGCTCACCCCGGACAGGGACCGGCCAAGAGACCCAGTACTTC.

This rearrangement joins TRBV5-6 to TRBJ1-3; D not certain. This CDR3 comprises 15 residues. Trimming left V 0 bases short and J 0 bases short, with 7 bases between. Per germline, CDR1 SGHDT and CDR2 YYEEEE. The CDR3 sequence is CASSLGLDSGNTIYF. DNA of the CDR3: TGTGCCAGCAGCTTGGGGTTAGACTCTGGAAACACCATATATTTT.

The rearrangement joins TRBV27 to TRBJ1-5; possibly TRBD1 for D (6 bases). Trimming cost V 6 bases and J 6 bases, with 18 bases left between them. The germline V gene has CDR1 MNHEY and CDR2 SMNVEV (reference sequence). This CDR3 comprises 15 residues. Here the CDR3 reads CASRLGGALGQPQHF. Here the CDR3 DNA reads TGTGCCAGCAGATTGGGGGGGGCGCTTGGTCAGCCCCAGCATTTT.

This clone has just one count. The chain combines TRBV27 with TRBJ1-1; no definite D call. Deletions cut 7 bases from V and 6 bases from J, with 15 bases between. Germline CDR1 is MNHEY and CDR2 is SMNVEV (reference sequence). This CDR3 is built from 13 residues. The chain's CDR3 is CASTPPEAAEAFF. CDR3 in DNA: TGTGCCAGCACTCCCCCGGAGGCCGCTGAAGCTTTCTTT.

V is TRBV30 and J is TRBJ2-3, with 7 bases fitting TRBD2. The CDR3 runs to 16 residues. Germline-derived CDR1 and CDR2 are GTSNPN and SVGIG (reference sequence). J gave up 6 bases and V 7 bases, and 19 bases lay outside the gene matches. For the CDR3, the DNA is TGTGCCTACAATCCCGGGACTACTCGGGGGATGGATACGCAGTATTTT. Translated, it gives CAYNPGTTRGMDTQYF. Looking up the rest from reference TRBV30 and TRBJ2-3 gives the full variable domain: SQTIHQWPATLVQPVGSPLSLECTVEGTSNPNLYWYRQAAGRGLQLLFYSVGIGQISSEVPQNLSASRPQDRQFILSSKKLLLSDSGFYLCAYNPGTTRGMDTQYFGPGTRLTVL.

The CDR3 is CASSLLAYLPYEQYF. CDR3 sequence (DNA): TGTGCCAGCAGCTTACTAGCGTATCTCCCCTACGAGCAGTACTTC. The rearrangement uses TRBV11-2 and TRBJ2-7; possibly TRBD2 for D (6 bases). This CDR3 region has 15 residues. The V and J ends lost 2 bases and 2 bases respectively, with 13 bases between them. Germline CDR1 and CDR2: SGHAT and FQNNGV.

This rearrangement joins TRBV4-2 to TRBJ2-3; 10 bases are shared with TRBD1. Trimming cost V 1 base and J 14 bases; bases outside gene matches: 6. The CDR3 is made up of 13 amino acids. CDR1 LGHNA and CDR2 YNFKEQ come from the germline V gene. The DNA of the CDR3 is TGTGCCAGCAGCCAAGTCGACAGGGGGCTGAGGTATTTT. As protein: CASSQVDRGLRYF.

The chain's CDR3 is CASSFSGTGTGYTF. The CDR3 DNA sequence: TGTGCCAGCAGCTTCTCCGGGACAGGGACTGGCTACACCTTC. This rearrangement joins TRBV9 to TRBJ1-2; 9 positions agree with TRBD1. J was trimmed by 7 bases and V by 4 bases; bases with no gene match: 8. The CDR3 spans 14 residues. In germline, CDR1 is SGDLS, CDR2 YYNGEE.

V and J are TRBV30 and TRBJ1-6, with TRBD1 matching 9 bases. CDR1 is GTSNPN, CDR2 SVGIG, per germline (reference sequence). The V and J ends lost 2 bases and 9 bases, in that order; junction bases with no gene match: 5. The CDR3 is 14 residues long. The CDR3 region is CAWSYGTGFSPLHF. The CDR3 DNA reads TGTGCCTGGAGTTACGGGACAGGGTTTTCACCCCTCCACTTT.

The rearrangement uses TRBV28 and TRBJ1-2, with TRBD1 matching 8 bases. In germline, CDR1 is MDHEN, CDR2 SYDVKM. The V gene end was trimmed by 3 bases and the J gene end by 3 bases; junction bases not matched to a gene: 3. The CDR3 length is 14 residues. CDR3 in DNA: TGTGCCAGCAGTTTTCCGGACAGGGACTATGGCTACACCTTC. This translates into CASSFPDRDYGYTF.

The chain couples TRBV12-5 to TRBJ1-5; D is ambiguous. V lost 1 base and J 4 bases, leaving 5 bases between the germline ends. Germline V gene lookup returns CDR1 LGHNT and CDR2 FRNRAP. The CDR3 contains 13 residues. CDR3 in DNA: TGTGCTAGTGGTTTGGGGCCGAATCAGCCCCAGCATTTT. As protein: CASGLGPNQPQHF.

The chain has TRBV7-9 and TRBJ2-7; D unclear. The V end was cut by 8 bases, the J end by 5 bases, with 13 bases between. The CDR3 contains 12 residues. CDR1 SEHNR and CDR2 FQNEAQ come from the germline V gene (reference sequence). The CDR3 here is CASDLLGDEQYF. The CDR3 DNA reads TGTGCCAGCGACTTATTAGGAGACGAGCAGTACTTC. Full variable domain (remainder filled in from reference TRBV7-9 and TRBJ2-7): DTGVSQNPRHKITKRGQNVTFRCDPISEHNRLYWYRQTLGQGPEFLTYFQNEAQLEKSRLLSDRFSAERPKGSFSTLEIQRTEQGDSAMYLCASDLLGDEQYFGPGTRLTVT.

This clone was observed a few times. The CDR3 DNA follows: TGTGCCATCAGGCAGGGGGCAGAAACTGAAGCTTTCTTT. It specifies CAIRQGAETEAFF. The chain joins TRBV10-3 to TRBJ1-1; 8 bases align to TRBD1. The length of the CDR3 is 13 residues. J gave up 5 bases and V 6 bases, and 5 bases lay outside the gene matches. Germline values: CDR1 ENHRY, CDR2 SYGVKD.

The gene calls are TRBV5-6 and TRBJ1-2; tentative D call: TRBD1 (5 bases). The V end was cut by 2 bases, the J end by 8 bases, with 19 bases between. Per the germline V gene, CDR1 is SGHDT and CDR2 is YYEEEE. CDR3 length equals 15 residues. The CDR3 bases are TGTGCCAGCAGCTTAACTTCGGGACTGGGGACGGGCTACACCTTC. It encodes CASSLTSGLGTGYTF. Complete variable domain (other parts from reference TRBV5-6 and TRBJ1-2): DAGVTQSPTHLIKTRGQQVTLRCSPKSGHDTVSWYQQALGQGPQFIFQYYEEEERQRGNFPDRFSGHQFPNYSSELNVNALLLGDSALYLCASSLTSGLGTGYTFGSGTRLTVV.

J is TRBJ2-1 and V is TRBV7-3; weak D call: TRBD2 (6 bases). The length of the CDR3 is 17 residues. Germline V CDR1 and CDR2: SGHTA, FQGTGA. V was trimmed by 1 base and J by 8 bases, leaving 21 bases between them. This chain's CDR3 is CASSLRNPGSLGDEQFF. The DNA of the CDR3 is TGTGCCAGCAGCTTAAGGAACCCCGGGAGTCTGGGCGATGAGCAGTTCTTC.

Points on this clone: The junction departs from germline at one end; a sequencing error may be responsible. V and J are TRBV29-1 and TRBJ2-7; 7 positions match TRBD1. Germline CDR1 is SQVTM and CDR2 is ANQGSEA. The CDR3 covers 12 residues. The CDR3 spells CSVEGQAHEQYF. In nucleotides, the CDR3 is TGCAGCGTGGAAGGACAGGCTCACGAGCAGTACTTC.

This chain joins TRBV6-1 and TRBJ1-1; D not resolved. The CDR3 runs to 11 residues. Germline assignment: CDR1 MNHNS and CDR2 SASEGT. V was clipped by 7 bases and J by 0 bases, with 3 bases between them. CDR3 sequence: CASTLNTEAFF. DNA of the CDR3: TGTGCCAGCACTTTGAACACTGAAGCTTTCTTT.

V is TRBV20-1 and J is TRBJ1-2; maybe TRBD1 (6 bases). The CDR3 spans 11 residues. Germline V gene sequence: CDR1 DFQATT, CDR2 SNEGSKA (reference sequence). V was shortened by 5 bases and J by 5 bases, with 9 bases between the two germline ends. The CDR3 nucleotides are TGCAGTGCTGACGGACAGTATGGCTACACCTTC. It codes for CSADGQYGYTF.

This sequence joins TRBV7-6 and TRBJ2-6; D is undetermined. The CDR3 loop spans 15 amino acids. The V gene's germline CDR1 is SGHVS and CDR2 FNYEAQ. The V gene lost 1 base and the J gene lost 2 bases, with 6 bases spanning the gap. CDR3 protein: CASSLDSAGANVLTF. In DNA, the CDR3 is TGTGCCAGCAGCTTAGACTCCGCTGGGGCCAACGTCCTGACTTTC.

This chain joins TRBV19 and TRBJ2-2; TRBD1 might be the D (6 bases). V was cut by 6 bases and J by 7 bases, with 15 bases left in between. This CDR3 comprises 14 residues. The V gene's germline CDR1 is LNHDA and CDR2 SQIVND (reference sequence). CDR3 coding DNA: TGTGCCAGTAGCCCGACAGGAGGTTTCGGGGAGCTGTTTTTT. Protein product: CASSPTGGFGELFF.

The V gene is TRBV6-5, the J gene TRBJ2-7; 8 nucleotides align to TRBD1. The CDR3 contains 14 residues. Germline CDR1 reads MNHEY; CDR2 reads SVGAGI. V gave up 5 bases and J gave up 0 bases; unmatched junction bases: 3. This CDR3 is CASSRTGSSYEQYF. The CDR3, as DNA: TGTGCCAGCAGTCGGACAGGGAGCTCCTACGAGCAGTACTTC.

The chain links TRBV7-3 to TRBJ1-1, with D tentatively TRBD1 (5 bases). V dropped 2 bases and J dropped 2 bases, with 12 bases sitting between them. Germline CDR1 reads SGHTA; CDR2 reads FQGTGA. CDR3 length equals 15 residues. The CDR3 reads CASSLGAPSNTEAFF. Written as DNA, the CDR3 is TGTGCCAGCAGCTTAGGGGCCCCATCTAACACTGAAGCTTTCTTT.

In DNA form, the CDR3 reads TGTGCCAGCTCTCGGGAGATGGGGAACACTGAAGCTTTCTTT. Protein sequence: CASSREMGNTEAFF. This chain joins TRBV18 and TRBJ1-1; no clear D. Looked up from germline, CDR1 is KGHSH and CDR2 is LQKENI. Deletions cut 6 bases from V and 1 base from J, with 12 bases between. The CDR3 has 14 amino acids.

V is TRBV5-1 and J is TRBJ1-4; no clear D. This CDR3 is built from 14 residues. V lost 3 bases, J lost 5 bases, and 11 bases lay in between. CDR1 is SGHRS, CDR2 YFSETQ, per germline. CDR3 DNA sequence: TGCGCCAGCAGCTACTCGGGTTTAAATGAAAAACTGTTTTTT. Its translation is CASSYSGLNEKLFF.

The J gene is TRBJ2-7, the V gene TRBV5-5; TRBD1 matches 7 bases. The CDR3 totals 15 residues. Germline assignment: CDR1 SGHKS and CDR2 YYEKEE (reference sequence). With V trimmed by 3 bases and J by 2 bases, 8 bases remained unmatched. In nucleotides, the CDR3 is TGTGCCAGCAGCTCCCTCCACGACAGGGCCTACGAGCAGTACTTC. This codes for CASSSLHDRAYEQYF.

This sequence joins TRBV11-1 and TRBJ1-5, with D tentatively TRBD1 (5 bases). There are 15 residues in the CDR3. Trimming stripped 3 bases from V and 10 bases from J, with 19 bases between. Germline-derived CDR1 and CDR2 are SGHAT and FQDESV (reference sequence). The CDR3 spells CASSFLYRHRSPQHF. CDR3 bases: TGTGCCAGCAGCTTTTTATACAGGCATAGAAGCCCCCAGCATTTT. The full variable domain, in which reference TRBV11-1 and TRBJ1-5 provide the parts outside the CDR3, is EAEVAQSPRYKITEKSQAVAFWCDPISGHATLYWYRQILGQGPELLVQFQDESVVDDSQLPKDRFSAERLKGVDSTLKIQPAELGDSAMYLCASSFLYRHRSPQHFGDGTRLSIL.

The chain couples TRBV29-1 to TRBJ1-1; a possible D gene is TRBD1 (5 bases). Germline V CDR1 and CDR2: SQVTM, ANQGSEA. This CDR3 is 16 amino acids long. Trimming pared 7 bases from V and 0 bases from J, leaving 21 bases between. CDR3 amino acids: CSGAGTPGGMNTEAFF. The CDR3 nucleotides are TGCAGCGGGGCCGGGACGCCGGGGGGGATGAACACTGAAGCTTTCTTT.